Listed here are 9 T cell receptor beta chains from one sample, sequenced in a study of T-cell memory formation after mild COVID-19. Each CDR3 protein gets one entry after TCRdb re-called the 5' RACE reads with MiXCR. The top ten hold roughly a fifth of the sample, which has under 550,000 distinct CDR3 sequences, roughly 18% seen once. The sequenced material came from PBMCs or a T cell subset sorted from them (not recorded which). The receptors here all came from a man aged 18 to 30 who had mild COVID-19 (a few samples of this study predate the infection). Cell type and time point are not known.

The chain uses TRBV2 and TRBJ2-1, with D unclear. The CDR3 covers 12 residues. The germline gives CDR1 SNHLY, CDR2 FYNNEI. The germline V and J ends were trimmed by 9 bases and 7 bases, with 13 bases remaining between them. CDR3 sequence: CARTIGGNEQFF. In nucleotides, the CDR3 is TGTGCCAGGACCATAGGTGGAAATGAGCAGTTCTTC.

The V gene is TRBV5-1, the J gene TRBJ1-6; no firm D call. The CDR3 length is 16 residues. With 0 bases removed from V and 0 bases from J, the gap between germline ends came to 7 bases. Germline-derived CDR1 and CDR2 are SGHRS and YFSETQ. CDR3 protein: CASSLAVSSYNSPLHF. In DNA, the CDR3 is TGCGCCAGCAGCTTGGCGGTGAGCTCCTATAATTCACCCCTCCACTTT.

This clonotype was seen more than once but under ten times. This chain joins TRBV5-1 and TRBJ2-5, with D perhaps TRBD2 (5 bases). V was shortened by 1 base and J by 5 bases, with 9 bases between the two germline ends. CDR1 is SGHRS and CDR2 is YFSETQ in the germline V gene. The CDR3 loop spans 13 amino acids. The CDR3 sequence: CASSLTSRETQYF. DNA for the CDR3: TGCGCCAGCAGCTTGACTAGTCGGGAGACCCAGTACTTC.

This clonotype was picked up many times. One end of the junction fails to match germline, which may point to a read error. The chain is built from TRBV7-7 and TRBJ2-2, with 7 bases matching TRBD2. Germline assignment: CDR1 SSHAT and CDR2 FNYEAQ (reference sequence). This CDR3 is built from 15 residues. The CDR3 DNA reads TGTGCTAGCAGCCTGGGGGGGGCGAACACCGGGGAGCTGTTTTTT. Protein sequence: CASSLGGANTGELFF.

The J gene is TRBJ2-5, the V gene TRBV6-6, with D maybe TRBD2 (7 bases). Trimming left V 7 bases short and J 5 bases short, with 11 bases between. The CDR3 consists of 12 residues. Germline CDR1 MNHNY, CDR2 SVGAGI (reference sequence). The CDR3 DNA sequence: TGTGCCAGCAACGGGGGGCGGGAGACCCAGTACTTC. Translating it yields CASNGGRETQYF.

This clonotype occurred many times. The J gene is TRBJ2-1, the V gene TRBV4-3, with D possibly matching TRBD2 (5 bases). This CDR3 is built from 16 residues. The germline V gene encodes CDR1 LGHNA and CDR2 YSLEER. V was trimmed by 7 bases and J by 0 bases, leaving 16 bases between them. In DNA form, the CDR3 reads TGCGCCAGCACCTCAAGCCGGGGAAGCTCCTACAATGAGCAGTTCTTC. It is translated as CASTSSRGSSYNEQFF.

The rearrangement links TRBV25-1 to TRBJ1-1, with 7 nucleotides matching TRBD1. Germline values: CDR1 MGHDK, CDR2 SYGVNS. This CDR3 is 13 amino acids long. Unmatched junction bases numbered 7, after V lost 8 bases and J lost 4 bases. The CDR3 bases are TGTGCCAGCGGATTATCAGGGGGCACTGAAGCTTTCTTT. Its protein product is CASGLSGGTEAFF.

This clonotype was counted many times. The CDR3 reads CASSALHTLADQETQYF. CDR3 coding DNA: TGCGCCAGCAGCGCCCTCCACACTCTAGCGGATCAAGAGACCCAGTACTTC. This sequence joins TRBV5-1 and TRBJ2-5, with 7 bases aligning to TRBD2. Per germline, CDR1 SGHRS and CDR2 YFSETQ. The junction had 14 bases not matched to a gene; V was cut back by 4 bases and J by 2 bases. CDR3 length equals 17 residues.

The chain combines TRBV6-5 with TRBJ1-2; D remains unclear. Trimming removed 0 bases from V and 6 bases from J, with 14 bases in between. In germline, CDR1 is MNHEY, CDR2 SVGAGI. This CDR3 spans 15 amino acids. The CDR3 sequence: CASSYSGRISHGYTF. CDR3 in DNA: TGTGCCAGCAGTTACTCTGGCAGAATCTCTCATGGCTACACCTTC.